A single sample gave rise to the 32 T cell receptor beta chains below, sequenced in a study of cytomegalovirus exposure and HLA in healthy donors. Both 60 Vbeta primers and 13 Jbeta primers went into the PCR. The table came from immunoSEQ multiplex PCR; TCRdb's copy has only in-frame clones and leaves some out. The sample holds around 97,000 clones; approximately 9% are singletons and the top ten take around 5%. Material: PBMCs. These receptors all stem from a man aged 50-60 years in good health and CMV-seropositive.

The table lists this clone with a few counts. The gene calls are TRBV7-9 and TRBJ2-3; no definite D call. CDR1 is SEHNR, CDR2 FQNEAQ, per germline (reference sequence). V lost 2 bases, J lost 2 bases, and 11 bases lay in between. The CDR3 is 15 residues long. This CDR3 is CASSLPPRPTDTQYF. CDR3 sequence (DNA): TGTGCCAGCAGCTTACCCCCTCGTCCCACAGATACGCAGTATTTT.

V usage is TRBV10-1 and J usage is TRBJ2-3, with 13 bases fitting TRBD2. The CDR3 spans 18 residues. The germline V gene encodes CDR1 WNHNN and CDR2 SYGVQD (reference sequence). The trim removed 6 bases at V and 3 bases at J, leaving 12 bases unmatched. The CDR3 DNA reads TGCGCCAGCAGCTCCGGACTAGCGGGAGTTGGGAGTACAGATACGCAGTATTTT. This encodes CASSSGLAGVGSTDTQYF.

This clone came up a few times. The chain links TRBV19 to TRBJ1-5; 9 bases map to TRBD1. Trimming removed 4 bases from V and 0 bases from J; junction bases left unmatched: 4. The CDR3 runs 16 residues. Germline V gives CDR1 LNHDA, CDR2 SQIVND (reference sequence). The CDR3 bases are TGTGCCAGTAGTAGGGGACAGGGCTATAGCAATCAGCCCCAGCATTTT. Translation: CASSRGQGYSNQPQHF.

A few counts support this clone. This chain links TRBV7-2 with TRBJ2-7; perhaps TRBD2 as D (6 bases). V was cut by 7 bases and J by 6 bases, with 19 bases left in between. The length of the CDR3 is 14 residues. Germline loops: CDR1 SGHTA, CDR2 FQGNSA. For the CDR3, the DNA is TGTGCCAGCACCGTACCGGGAGCAACGGGCGAGCAGTACTTC. It translates to CASTVPGATGEQYF. Full variable domain (missing parts from reference TRBV7-2 and TRBJ2-7): GAGVSQSPSNKVTEKGKDVELRCDPISGHTALYWYRQSLGQGLEFLIYFQGNSAPDKSGLPSDRFSAERTGGSVSTLTIQRTQQEDSAVYLCASTVPGATGEQYFGPGTRLTVT.

The genes are TRBV19 and TRBJ1-5; D uncertain. V was trimmed by 7 bases and J by 0 bases, leaving 13 bases between them. Germline V gene sequence: CDR1 LNHDA, CDR2 SQIVND (reference sequence). The CDR3 totals 15 residues. Here the CDR3 reads CASTATFYSNQPQHF. As DNA, the CDR3 is TGTGCCAGTACCGCGACTTTTTATAGCAATCAGCCCCAGCATTTT.

There are a few counts of this clone. The rearrangement joins TRBV7-9 to TRBJ2-4, with D perhaps matching TRBD2 (5 bases). Germline V gene sequence: CDR1 SEHNR, CDR2 FQNEAQ (reference sequence). V lost 4 bases and J lost 1, with 20 bases in between. The CDR3 is 18 amino acids. In nucleotides, the CDR3 is TGTGCCAGCAGCTCCTCTGTAGTGGGGAGTAGTGCCAAAAACATTCAGTACTTC. It encodes CASSSSVVGSSAKNIQYF.

V gene TRBV19 combines with J gene TRBJ2-3, with a tentative D call TRBD2 (5 bases). Germline assignment: CDR1 LNHDA and CDR2 SQIVND (reference sequence). V lost 5 bases to trimming and J lost 2 bases, with 14 bases between them. This CDR3 is 15 amino acids long. CDR3 DNA sequence: TGTGCCAGTAGTGTATCCGGGAACCCCACAGATACGCAGTATTTT. Its protein is CASSVSGNPTDTQYF.

This clone turned up a few times. CDR3 sequence reads: CASSMDRDYGYTF. CDR3 sequence (DNA): TGTGCCAGCAGCATGGACAGGGACTATGGCTACACCTTC. The chain employs TRBV7-8 and TRBJ1-2; 8 positions match TRBD1. CDR1 is SGHVS and CDR2 is FQNEAQ in the germline V gene. The trim removed 5 bases at V and 3 bases at J, leaving 2 bases unmatched. The CDR3 contains 13 residues.

V gene TRBV7-9 combines with J gene TRBJ1-4; no firm D call. Trimming removed 4 bases at V and 8 bases at J, with 11 bases between. CDR3 size: 13 residues. The germline CDR1 and CDR2 sequences are SEHNR and FQNEAQ (reference sequence). CDR3 coding DNA: TGTGCCAGCAGCTCCAGATCGCGGGAAAAACTGTTTTTT. Its protein product is CASSSRSREKLFF.

This sequence joins TRBV19 and TRBJ2-1; weak D call: TRBD1 (6 bases). V was cut by 7 bases and J by 10 bases, with 17 bases left in between. The germline CDR1 and CDR2 sequences are LNHDA and SQIVND (reference sequence). The CDR3 is made up of 13 amino acids. The CDR3 DNA reads as TGTGCCAGTAAGCAGGGGCGGCGAGGGGAGCAGTTCTTC. This codes for CASKQGRRGEQFF.

The chain employs TRBV14 and TRBJ1-1, with 11 nucleotides matching TRBD1. V shed 4 bases and J 4 bases; nucleotides not matched to a gene: 5. CDR1 is SGHDN and CDR2 is FVKESK in the germline V gene. The CDR3 spans 15 residues. CDR3 residues: CASSRGQGAGTEAFF. The CDR3 region has the DNA TGTGCCAGCAGCCGCGGACAGGGGGCCGGCACTGAAGCTTTCTTT.

The rearrangement links TRBV19 to TRBJ2-3, with 8 bases matching TRBD2. Germline CDR1 and CDR2: LNHDA and SQIVND (reference sequence). CDR3 length: 16 residues. V lost 5 bases and J lost 2; bases outside the gene matches: 9. CDR3 loop: CASSLGSGSSTDTQYF. CDR3 nucleotides: TGTGCCAGTAGTCTCGGAAGCGGGAGTTCCACAGATACGCAGTATTTT.

This clone is medium-sized. The rearrangement uses TRBV29-1 and TRBJ2-3; perhaps TRBD1 as D (7 bases). Germline V gene sequence: CDR1 SQVTM, CDR2 ANQGSEA. The V end was cut by 5 bases, the J end by 6 bases, with 15 bases between. CDR3 length equals 13 residues. CDR3 amino acids: CSVPLADRDTQYF. CDR3 bases: TGCAGCGTTCCCTTAGCGGACAGGGATACGCAGTATTTT.

As to this clone: One end of the junction does not line up with germline, which may come from a read error. This chain links TRBV9 with TRBJ2-3, with D possibly being TRBD2 (5 bases). CDR1 is SGDLS and CDR2 is YYNGEE in the germline V gene. The CDR3 runs 15 residues. CDR3: CTSSVEVGVADTQYF. In nucleotides, the CDR3 is TGTACCAGCAGCGTAGAGGTGGGAGTGGCAGATACGCAGTATTTT.

J is TRBJ2-3 and V is TRBV29-1; 9 bases are a match to TRBD2. Germline CDR1 is SQVTM and CDR2 is ANQGSEA. V gave up 8 bases and J gave up 5 bases; unmatched junction bases: 11. This CDR3 contains 14 residues. This chain's CDR3 is CSLMAGGHKDTQYF. The CDR3 nucleotides are TGCAGCCTCATGGCGGGAGGGCATAAAGATACGCAGTATTTT.

The sample holds a few counts of this clone. The rearrangement uses TRBV15 and TRBJ2-7; 9 nucleotides align to TRBD1. The CDR3 sequence is 15 residues long. Germline V gene sequence: CDR1 LNHNV, CDR2 YYDKDF (reference sequence). V dropped 4 bases and J dropped 4; count of bases not matched to a gene: 8. The CDR3 DNA follows: TGTGCCACCAGCAAGGGGGGGACAGGGCTATACGAGCAGTACTTC. It translates to CATSKGGTGLYEQYF.

V usage is TRBV5-1 and J usage is TRBJ2-7, with 12 bases aligning to TRBD2. Germline CDR1 SGHRS, CDR2 YFSETQ. Trimming took 0 bases from V and 3 from J; bases not matched to a gene: 1. The CDR3 loop spans 15 amino acids. CDR3 in amino acids: CASSLVTSGSYEQYF. CDR3 DNA sequence: TGCGCCAGCAGCTTGGTGACTAGCGGGAGCTACGAGCAGTACTTC.

This sequence joins TRBV5-1 and TRBJ1-5, with TRBD1 identical over 7 bases. J gave up 4 bases and V 1 base, and 5 bases lay outside the gene matches. Germline CDR1 is SGHRS and CDR2 is YFSETQ. The CDR3 has 15 residues. CDR3 region: CASSLNSGGNQPQHF. The CDR3 DNA reads as TGCGCCAGCAGCTTGAACTCAGGGGGAAATCAGCCCCAGCATTTT.

This clone showed up just a few times. This sample includes further DNA sequences coding for the same CDR3. J is TRBJ2-7 and V is TRBV27, with a possible D match to TRBD2 (6 bases). Trimming pared 6 bases from V and 4 bases from J, leaving 19 bases between. The CDR3 is 15 residues long. CDR1 is MNHEY and CDR2 is SMNVEV in the germline V gene (reference sequence). As DNA, the CDR3 is TGTGCCAGCAGACCCCTGGGGACGGGAGAGTACGAGCAGTACTTC. Its protein product is CASRPLGTGEYEQYF.

The V call is TRBV28, the J call TRBJ2-1, with D tentatively TRBD2 (6 bases). V lost 6 bases and J 9 bases, leaving 21 bases between the germline ends. CDR1 and CDR2 from the germline V gene are MDHEN and SYDVKM. The CDR3 is 15 residues long. The CDR3: CASSPGTPPPGEQFF. The CDR3 region has the DNA TGTGCCAGCAGCCCCGGGACTCCCCCTCCTGGTGAGCAGTTCTTC. The whole variable domain, filled in from reference TRBV28 and TRBJ2-1, reads DVKVTQSSRYLVKRTGEKVFLECVQDMDHENMFWYRQDPGLGLRLIYFSYDVKMKEKGDIPEGYSVSREKKERFSLILESASTNQTSMYLCASSPGTPPPGEQFFGPGTRLTVL.

The V and J genes are TRBV10-3 and TRBJ2-1; 16 nucleotides agree with TRBD2. CDR1 and CDR2 (germline): ENHRY, SYGVKD. The CDR3 is 15 amino acids. With 6 bases clipped from V and 9 bases from J, the junction kept 5 bases outside the gene matches. CDR3 residues: CAIRGTSGRAGEQFF. Here the CDR3 DNA reads TGTGCCATCAGGGGGACTAGCGGGAGGGCGGGTGAGCAGTTCTTC.

This clone was counted between two and nine times. The J gene is TRBJ2-3, the V gene TRBV18, with TRBD1 identical over 7 bases. The J segment lost 0 bases and the V segment lost 4 bases, leaving 7 bases of the junction unmatched. The CDR3 totals 16 residues. The germline CDR1 and CDR2 sequences are KGHSH and LQKENI. This CDR3 is CASSLPGQLSTDTQYF. The DNA for the CDR3 is TGTGCCAGCTCACTCCCGGGACAGCTCAGCACAGATACGCAGTATTTT.

In the case of this clone: Distinct nucleotide sequences in the sample also encode this CDR3. The chain combines TRBV28 with TRBJ1-2; the D is unclear. In germline, CDR1 is MDHEN, CDR2 SYDVKM. V lost 5 bases to trimming and J lost 5 bases, with 9 bases between them. The CDR3 contains 12 residues. CDR3 amino acids: CASSLTGYGYTF. CDR3 bases: TGTGCCAGCAGTCTCACGGGGTATGGCTACACCTTC.

This clone came up a few times. The chain recombines TRBV14 with TRBJ1-6; possibly TRBD1 for D (5 bases). The CDR3 has 17 residues. Germline lookup yields CDR1 SGHDN and CDR2 FVKESK. Deletions cut 0 bases from V and 10 bases from J, with 19 bases between. The CDR3: CASSQDMVRQGWSPLHF. The CDR3 region has the DNA TGTGCCAGCAGCCAAGATATGGTTCGGCAGGGATGGTCACCCCTCCACTTT.

This clone was observed a few times. V is TRBV15 and J is TRBJ2-1, with 8 bases fitting TRBD2. The CDR3 covers 14 residues. The J segment lost 6 bases and the V segment lost 3 bases, leaving 4 bases of the junction unmatched. Germline CDR1 LNHNV, CDR2 YYDKDF (reference sequence). CDR3 loop: CATSRGGLVNEQFF. The CDR3, as DNA: TGTGCCACCAGCAGGGGGGGACTAGTCAATGAGCAGTTCTTC.

This sequence joins TRBV9 and TRBJ2-5, with D tentatively TRBD2 (6 bases). The V end lost 4 bases, the J end lost 4 bases, and 11 bases lay between the germline ends. The CDR3 totals 13 residues. CDR1 and CDR2 (germline): SGDLS, YYNGEE. The DNA of the CDR3 is TGTGCCAGCAGCCCGGGACTGCGAGAGACCCAGTACTTC. This encodes CASSPGLRETQYF.

The table lists this clone with a few counts. V usage is TRBV9 and J usage is TRBJ2-7, with 8 nucleotides matching TRBD1. Per the germline V gene, CDR1 is SGDLS and CDR2 is YYNGEE. Trimming cost V 0 bases and J 0 bases; bases outside gene matches: 2. The CDR3 extends over 15 amino acids. Here the CDR3 reads CASSVVGTGSYEQYF. The CDR3, as DNA: TGTGCCAGCAGCGTAGTTGGGACAGGCTCCTACGAGCAGTACTTC.

This clone has more than one count but fewer than ten. The gene calls are TRBV19 and TRBJ1-5, with D tentatively TRBD1 (6 bases). The CDR3 runs to 16 residues. The V end lost 0 bases, the J end lost 7 bases, and 16 bases lay between the germline ends. CDR1 and CDR2 from the germline V gene are LNHDA and SQIVND (reference sequence). The CDR3 coding sequence is TGTGCCAGTAGTATAGATTTACAGGGCTTCAGGCAGCCCCAGCATTTT. Amino acids: CASSIDLQGFRQPQHF.

The chain recombines TRBV7-9 with TRBJ2-5, with TRBD2 matching 14 bases. Germline assignment: CDR1 SEHNR and CDR2 FQNEAQ (reference sequence). Trimming removed 3 bases from V and 7 bases from J; junction bases left unmatched: 4. This CDR3 has 15 residues. The CDR3 loop is CASSLGLAGVRTQYF. The CDR3 DNA sequence: TGTGCCAGCAGCTTGGGACTAGCGGGAGTTCGGACCCAGTACTTC.

The sample holds a few counts of this clone. This rearrangement joins TRBV5-1 to TRBJ2-1, with D possibly being TRBD2 (7 bases). V was trimmed by 3 bases and J by 10 bases, leaving 23 bases between them. The CDR3 is 16 residues long. Germline V gives CDR1 SGHRS, CDR2 YFSETQ. The CDR3 bases are TGCGCCAGCAGCTCCGCGGGGGCAGGGTATACAATGGAGCAGTTCTTC. It is translated as CASSSAGAGYTMEQFF.

This clone was counted a few times. The V and J genes are TRBV5-6 and TRBJ2-1, with D maybe TRBD1 (6 bases). The germline gives CDR1 SGHDT, CDR2 YYEEEE. The CDR3 extends over 16 amino acids. The V gene lost 2 bases and the J gene lost 9 bases, with 21 bases spanning the gap. The CDR3 region has the DNA TGTGCCAGCAGCTTATCGGGACAAACACTGAGGGGTGAGCAGTTCTTC. Encoded protein: CASSLSGQTLRGEQFF.

This chain uses TRBV18 with TRBJ1-6, with TRBD1 as a possible D gene (6 bases). V was pared by 5 bases and J by 8 bases, with 13 bases between. Germline lookup yields CDR1 KGHSH and CDR2 LQKENI. The CDR3 runs 14 residues. In nucleotides, the CDR3 is TGTGCCAGCTCAACAGGGACGGGCGATTCACCCCTCCACTTT. This translates into CASSTGTGDSPLHF.